This is a list of T cell receptor beta chains from one sample in a study of T cell changes during pregnancy in multiple sclerosis. TCRdb keeps only in-frame clones here, not all; method: immunoSEQ multiplex PCR. This sample yields 90,000 or so clones, of which less than 95% are seen a single time; around 1.8% belongs to the top ten. This sample comprised peripheral blood, obtained in the first trimester of pregnancy. The source of these receptors is a female donor in good health, enrolled as a control in a pregnancy study. The CDR3 runs from the conserved cysteine through the conserved F or W. D genes are given only for firm matches. Expanded clones are given a class, and other clones once, few, many or no size at all.

TRBJ1-1,TRBV7-3,-,-,CASSFNRNTEAFF,TGTGCCAGCAGCTTCAACAGGAACACTGAAGCTTTCTTT
TRBJ1-1,TRBV27,-,-,CASSWDTNTEAFF,TGTGCCAGCAGTTGGGACACGAACACTGAAGCTTTCTTT
TRBJ1-1,TRBV7-3,once,TRBD1,CASRRTGTVDTEAFF,TGTGCCAGCAGGCGAACCGGGACAGTAGACACTGAAGCTTTCTTT
TRBJ2-7,TRBV6-6,-,-,CASSYSIQPYEQYF,TGTGCCAGCAGTTACTCGATACAGCCCTACGAGCAGTACTTC
TRBJ1-3,TRBV28,-,TRBD1,CASGTGVSGNTIYF,TGTGCCAGCGGGACAGGGGTCTCTGGAAACACCATATATTTT
TRBJ1-5,TRBV7-2,-,-,CASSLERIQPQHF,TGTGCCAGCAGCTTAGAGAGGATTCAGCCCCAGCATTTT
TRBJ2-3,TRBV11-2,-,TRBD2,CASSLGLAGGGPTDTQYF,TGTGCCAGCAGCTTAGGGCTAGCGGGGGGGGGACCCACAGATACGCAGTATTTT
TRBJ1-6,TRBV29-1,-,TRBD1,CSVGGQGTLHF,TGCAGCGTGGGTGGACAGGGCACCCTCCACTTT
TRBJ1-2,TRBV5-6,few,-,CASSFRLGYTF,TGTGCCAGCAGCTTCCGACTAGGCTACACCTTC
TRBJ2-5,TRBV7-8,-,-,CASSPRSQTQETQYF,TGTGCCAGCAGCCCCCGGTCCCAAACCCAAGAGACCCAGTACTTC
TRBJ1-1,TRBV6-5,-,TRBD1,CASSYLQGQYEAFF,TGTGCCAGCAGTTACCTACAGGGACAGTATGAAGCTTTCTTT
TRBJ2-3,TRBV6-1,-,TRBD1,CASSAKRGLSTDTQYF,TGTGCCAGCAGTGCGAAAAGGGGGCTTAGCACAGATACGCAGTATTTT
TRBJ2-5,TRBV7-8,-,-,CASSLNPGDRQETQYF,TGTGCCAGCAGCTTAAACCCAGGCGATCGACAAGAGACCCAGTACTTC
TRBJ1-4,TRBV5-4,-,TRBD1,CASSPTGTANEKLFF,TGTGCCAGCAGCCCCACCGGGACAGCAAATGAAAAACTGTTTTTT
TRBJ1-2,TRBV9,-,-,CASSVGRLEGSYTF,TGTGCCAGCAGCGTAGGGCGGTTGGAGGGCAGCTACACCTTC
TRBJ2-7,TRBV7-7,once,TRBD1,CASSLGQGVPYEQYF,TGTGCTAGCAGCTTAGGACAGGGGGTCCCCTACGAGCAGTACTTC
TRBJ2-5,TRBV4-3,-,TRBD2,CASSPTLAGGQETQYF,TGCGCCAGCAGCCCTACACTAGCGGGGGGCCAAGAGACCCAGTACTTC
TRBJ2-3,TRBV27,-,TRBD2,CASSLGAGGTDTQYF,TGTGCCAGCAGTTTAGGTGCGGGGGGCACAGATACGCAGTATTTT
TRBJ1-5,TRBV6-1,-,-,CASNPRDLRDQPQHF,TGTGCCAGCAATCCCCGGGACTTGAGGGATCAGCCCCAGCATTTT
TRBJ1-2,TRBV7-9,-,-,CASSSTNYGYTF,TGTGCCAGCAGCTCAACTAACTATGGCTACACCTTC
TRBJ2-2,TRBV5-1,-,-,CASSASGSGELFF,TGCGCCAGCAGCGCCTCAGGGTCCGGGGAGCTGTTTTTT
TRBJ2-1,TRBV7-3,-,-,CASSSDRSDEQFF,TGTGCCAGCAGCTCAGACAGGAGCGATGAGCAGTTCTTC
TRBJ2-7,TRBV27,-,-,CASRPASSYEQYF,TGTGCCAGCAGGCCTGCTAGCTCCTACGAGCAGTACTTC
TRBJ2-5,TRBV27,-,TRBD1,CASSYGQGRKETQYF,TGTGCCAGCAGTTACGGACAGGGGAGAAAAGAGACCCAGTACTTC
TRBJ2-1,TRBV7-2,-,TRBD2,CASSFGTRAYNEQFF,TGTGCCAGCAGCTTCGGGACTAGAGCCTACAATGAGCAGTTCTTC
TRBJ1-3,TRBV19,-,-,CASRHGTIENTIYF,TGTGCCAGTAGACACGGGACAATCGAAAACACCATATATTTT
TRBJ1-3,TRBV4-3,-,-,CASSQDTYENSGNTIYF,TGCGCCAGCAGCCAAGATACGTATGAGAACTCTGGAAACACCATATATTTT
TRBJ1-5,TRBV14,once,TRBD1,CASSLTGDQPQHF,TGTGCCAGCAGCCTAACAGGGGATCAGCCCCAGCATTTT
TRBJ2-3,TRBV30,-,TRBD2,CAWRPRGVSTDTQYF,TGTGCCTGGAGGCCCCGGGGGGTTAGCACAGATACGCAGTATTTT
TRBJ1-1,TRBV27,-,TRBD1,CASRLDRGRGTEAFF,TGTGCCAGCAGACTCGACAGGGGGCGAGGAACTGAAGCTTTCTTT
TRBJ1-1,TRBV5-4,-,-,CASSATGIGVTEAFF,TGTGCCAGCAGCGCCACAGGGATCGGCGTAACTGAAGCTTTCTTT
TRBJ1-1,TRBV6-5,-,-,CASSYRGGEAFF,TGTGCCAGCAGTTACCGGGGGGGTGAAGCTTTCTTT
TRBJ2-4,TRBV5-1,-,-,CASSSDIAKNIQYF,TGCGCCAGCAGCTCGGACATAGCCAAAAACATTCAGTACTTC
TRBJ1-1,TRBV5-5,-,TRBD1,CASSLAHRGGTEAFF,TGTGCCAGCAGCTTGGCCCACAGGGGCGGGACTGAAGCTTTCTTT
TRBJ1-3,TRBV4-3,-,-,CASSQDWRSGNTIYF,TGCGCCAGCAGCCAAGATTGGAGGTCGGGGAACACCATATATTTT
TRBJ1-2,TRBV27,-,-,CASSPGFPRNYGYTF,TGTGCCAGCAGTCCAGGCTTTCCCCGTAACTATGGCTACACCTTC
TRBJ1-6,TRBV7-9,-,-,CASSPPQGIWNSPLHF,TGTGCCAGCAGCCCACCCCAGGGTATATGGAATTCACCCCTCCACTTT
TRBJ2-2,TRBV5-5,-,-,CASSPRGGNTGELFF,TGTGCCAGCAGCCCCCGGGGTGGAAACACCGGGGAGCTGTTTTTT
TRBJ2-3,TRBV13,-,TRBD2,CASSPLSLAGGRDTDTQYF,TGTGCCAGCAGCCCCCTTTCCCTAGCGGGGGGGCGGGACACAGATACGCAGTATTTT
TRBJ1-1,TRBV10-3,-,-,CASGGNTEAFF,TGTGCCTCGGGGGGGAACACTGAAGCTTTCTTT
TRBJ2-2,TRBV7-3,-,TRBD2,CASVPGGLGTGELFF,TGTGCCAGCGTCCCGGGGGGGCTAGGAACCGGGGAGCTGTTTTTT
TRBJ1-1,TRBV6-5,few,-,CASRPSGGNTEAFF,TGTGCCAGCAGACCCTCCGGGGGGAACACTGAAGCTTTCTTT
TRBJ2-2,TRBV7-6,-,TRBD1,CASSLAGTGPAGELFF,TGTGCCAGCAGCTTAGCCGGGACAGGGCCGGCCGGGGAGCTGTTTTTT
TRBJ1-1,TRBV2,-,-,CASSEGPGALKAFF,TGTGCCAGCAGTGAAGGTCCAGGGGCTCTTAAAGCTTTCTTT
TRBJ2-5,TRBV20-1,-,-,CSARREETQYF,TGCAGTGCTCGGAGGGAAGAGACCCAGTACTTC
TRBJ1-1,TRBV10-3,-,-,CAISRDTEAFF,TGTGCCATCAGCAGGGACACTGAAGCTTTCTTT
TRBJ1-2,TRBV27,-,TRBD1,CASSSPSTGTNYGYTF,TGTGCCAGCAGTTCCCCCTCGACAGGGACGAACTATGGCTACACCTTC
TRBJ2-5,TRBV5-1,-,TRBD1,CASSVDRLQETQYF,TGCGCCAGCAGCGTGGACAGGCTTCAAGAGACCCAGTACTTC
TRBJ2-7,TRBV2,-,TRBD2,CASSESVAGVGEQYF,TGTGCCAGCAGTGAATCGGTAGCGGGGGTGGGAGAGCAGTACTTC
TRBJ1-4,TRBV5-1,-,-,CASSLAVGTRNEKLFF,TGCGCCAGCAGCTTGGCCGTCGGGACACGAAATGAAAAACTGTTTTTT
TRBJ2-7,TRBV18,-,-,CASSPLDNYEQYF,TGTGCCAGCTCACCACTGGACAACTACGAGCAGTACTTC
TRBJ2-3,TRBV4-3,-,-,CASSQDRASRVTDTQYF,TGCGCCAGCAGCCAGGACCGGGCTAGCCGGGTCACAGATACGCAGTATTTT
TRBJ1-4,TRBV27,once,-,CASSLLTDGKLFF,TGTGCCAGCAGTTTATTGACAGATGGAAAACTGTTTTTT
TRBJ1-6,TRBV2,-,-,CASLRGNSPLHF,TGCGCCAGTCTTCGGGGTAATTCACCCCTCCACTTT
TRBJ2-1,TRBV30,-,-,CAWSKRGGRSYNEQFF,TGTGCCTGGAGCAAAAGAGGGGGTCGCTCCTACAATGAGCAGTTCTTC